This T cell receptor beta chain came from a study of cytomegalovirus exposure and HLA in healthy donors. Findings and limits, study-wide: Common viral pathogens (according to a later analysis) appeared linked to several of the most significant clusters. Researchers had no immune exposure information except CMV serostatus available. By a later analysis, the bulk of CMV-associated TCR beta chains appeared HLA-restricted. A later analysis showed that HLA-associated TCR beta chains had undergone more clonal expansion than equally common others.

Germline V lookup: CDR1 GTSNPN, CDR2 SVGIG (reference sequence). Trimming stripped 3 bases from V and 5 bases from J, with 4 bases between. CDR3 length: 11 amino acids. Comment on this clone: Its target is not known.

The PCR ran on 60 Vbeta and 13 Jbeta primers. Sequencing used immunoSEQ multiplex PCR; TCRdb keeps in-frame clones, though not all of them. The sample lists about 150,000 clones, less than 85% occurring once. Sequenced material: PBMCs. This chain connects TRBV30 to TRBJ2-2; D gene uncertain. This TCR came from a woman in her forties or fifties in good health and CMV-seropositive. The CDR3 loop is CAWSHTGELFF. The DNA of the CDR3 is TGTGCCTGGAGCCATACCGGGGAGCTGTTTTTT.